A single sample gave rise to the 10 T cell receptor beta chains below, sequenced in a study of T cell changes during pregnancy in multiple sclerosis (dated by TCRdb to about 2019). The library came from the immunoSEQ multiplex PCR assay. TCRdb provides this immuneACCESS table in a form limited to in-frame rearrangements. Some clones are lacking; in checked studies, under half of them reflect an unresolved V gene, and why the rest are absent is not known. The table for this sample lists approximately 51,000 clones; about 90% of them were counted only once. The ten largest clonotypes hold 0.45% to 0.6% of the sample. Specimen: CD4+ T cells from peripheral blood mononuclear cells, collected after pregnancy. The source is a female donor with multiple sclerosis, enrolled in a pregnancy study.

The J gene is TRBJ1-5, the V gene TRBV2; D remains unclear. The V and J ends lost 0 bases and 2 bases respectively, with 11 bases between them. This CDR3 is built from 16 residues. Germline assignment: CDR1 SNHLY and CDR2 FYNNEI. The DNA of the CDR3 is TGTGCCAGCAGTGAAGCTCGAACAGATCGCAATCAGCCCCAGCATTTT. Translated, it gives CASSEARTDRNQPQHF.

The gene calls are TRBV6-6 and TRBJ1-2; 8 positions match TRBD1. The CDR3 runs to 14 residues. V shed 6 bases and J 8 bases; nucleotides not matched to a gene: 11. The germline V gene encodes CDR1 MNHNY and CDR2 SVGAGI (reference sequence). DNA of the CDR3: TGTGCCAGCAGGCAACTCGACAGGGGAAAAGGCTACACCTTC. This codes for CASRQLDRGKGYTF.

CDR3 coding DNA: TGTGCCAGCAGTGAAATGAGCTCTGGAAACACCATATATTTT. This encodes CASSEMSSGNTIYF. The V call is TRBV2, the J call TRBJ1-3; D gene ambiguous. Trimming took off 2 bases at V and 0 bases at J, with 5 bases between the two ends. The CDR3 extends over 14 amino acids. Looked up from germline, CDR1 is SNHLY and CDR2 is FYNNEI.

In its sample, this clone was seen once. The sample carries other DNA sequences with the same CDR3. The chain employs TRBV6-1 and TRBJ1-1; TRBD1 matches 8 bases. CDR1 MNHNS and CDR2 SASEGT come from the germline V gene. The CDR3 covers 14 residues. V was pared by 2 bases and J by 8 bases, with 7 bases of the junction left unmatched. The CDR3 sequence is CASSEQGARVEAFF. The DNA of the CDR3 is TGTGCCAGCAGTGAACAGGGGGCGCGGGTCGAAGCTTTCTTT.

The chain is built from TRBV9 and TRBJ1-2; 7 bases are a match to TRBD1. CDR1 is SGDLS and CDR2 is YYNGEE in the germline V gene. Germline trimming cut 3 bases from V and 8 bases from J; bases unmatched to any gene: 7. This CDR3 contains 13 residues. The CDR3 DNA reads TGTGCCAGCAGCGCCACAGGGGTAAAGGGCTACACCTTC. This gives the protein CASSATGVKGYTF.

The chain is built from TRBV28 and TRBJ2-5; 7 nucleotides line up with TRBD2. The CDR3 totals 16 residues. With 2 bases clipped from V and 4 bases from J, the junction kept 10 bases outside the gene matches. Looked up from germline, CDR1 is MDHEN and CDR2 is SYDVKM. CDR3: CASSLGRAGVGETQYF. The CDR3 nucleotides read TGTGCCAGCAGTTTAGGAAGGGCGGGAGTGGGAGAGACCCAGTACTTC.

The CDR3 DNA reads as TGTGCCAGCAGCTCCGGACTGGACCACTATGGCTACACCTTC. This gives the protein CASSSGLDHYGYTF. The chain carries TRBV5-4 and TRBJ1-2, with no clear D. CDR1 and CDR2 (germline): SGHNT, YYREEE (reference sequence). This CDR3 is 14 amino acids long. The V end lost 3 bases, the J end lost 3 bases, and 12 bases lay between the germline ends.

J is TRBJ2-5 and V is TRBV20-1; D is uncertain. The germline gives CDR1 DFQATT, CDR2 SNEGSKA (reference sequence). Deletions cut 3 bases from V and 2 bases from J, with 4 bases between. The CDR3 is 11 amino acids. The CDR3 DNA reads as TGCAGTGCTAGCGGGCAAGAGACCCAGTACTTC. Amino acids: CSASGQETQYF.

The chain carries TRBV7-9 and TRBJ1-2; a possible D gene is TRBD1 (6 bases). This CDR3 has 15 residues. V lost 2 bases, J lost 7 bases, and 17 bases lay in between. In germline, CDR1 is SEHNR, CDR2 FQNEAQ (reference sequence). The CDR3 DNA is TGTGCCAGCAGCTTACGGACAGTGGTCTTGGGTGGCTACACCTTC. This translates into CASSLRTVVLGGYTF. Looking up the rest from reference TRBV7-9 and TRBJ1-2 gives the full variable domain: DTGVSQNPRHKITKRGQNVTFRCDPISEHNRLYWYRQTLGQGPEFLTYFQNEAQLEKSRLLSDRFSAERPKGSFSTLEIQRTEQGDSAMYLCASSLRTVVLGGYTFGSGTRLTVV.

The chain joins TRBV5-6 to TRBJ2-5; TRBD2 matches 8 bases. The CDR3 loop spans 14 amino acids. V was clipped by 0 bases and J by 3 bases; unmatched bases: 1. Germline values: CDR1 SGHDT, CDR2 YYEEEE. CDR3 sequence: CASSLDGGEETQYF. The CDR3 nucleotides are TGTGCCAGCAGCTTGGACGGGGGGGAAGAGACCCAGTACTTC.